The TCR beta chain described here comes from a study of CD8+CD57+ T cells in acquired aplastic anemia. Study context: The mean DNA yield obtained from sorted CD4+ and CD8+ cells came to about 3 ug.

Study-wide results and caveats: With respect to CD8+ Simpson's diversity, patients and controls did not differ significantly. Patients and controls shared nearly 30 CD8+ CDR3 sequences, highly expressed in patients.

Selection for sequencing was limited to patients who had shown CD8+CD57+ cell expansion by flow cytometry. Patients had received no therapy at the time of blood sampling. To note about this clonotype: Antigen unknown.

The template for TCR beta VDJ and CDR3 sequence profiling was genomic DNA. TCRdb re-analysed the reads in MiXCR, keeping a single row per CDR3 protein. This table holds 260,000 or so distinct CDR3 sequences, 47% found once. The CDR3 loop spans 15 amino acids. CDR1 and CDR2 from the germline V gene are LNHNV and YYDKDF (reference sequence). The V segment lost 4 bases and the J segment 2 bases; nucleotides outside the gene matches: 3. This sequence originates from a human donor with aplastic anemia. V and J are TRBV15 and TRBJ2-3; 10 positions agree with TRBD2. The sample taken for sequencing was sorted CD4+, CD8+, or CD8+CD57+ T cells (not recorded which) from PBMCs. The CDR3 is CATSKGLADTDTQYF. CDR3 DNA sequence: TGTGCCACCAGCAAAGGACTAGCGGACACAGATACGCAGTATTTT.